The 23 T cell receptor beta chains reported below all come from one sample, sequenced in a study of shared clonotypes between healthy human individuals. Clones were read by immunoSEQ multiplex PCR, and TCRdb kept only the in-frame ones, dropping some. The table includes 650,000 to 700,000 clones, 90% detected once. What was sequenced was memory CD8+ T cells from PBMCs. Stated subset: CD45RO+ cells pooled with CCR7-negative TemRA cells. These receptors all stem from a man aged 18-30 years in good health. Some clones in this sample may be carry-over from other donors' samples.

The genes are TRBV4-2 and TRBJ2-7, with D uncertain. This CDR3 region has 13 residues. Trimming stripped 6 bases from V and 4 bases from J, with 13 bases between. Germline V gene sequence: CDR1 LGHNA, CDR2 YNFKEQ. The CDR3 nucleotides are TGTGCCAGCAGTCCTGGGGTCAGGTACGAGCAGTACTTC. Protein product: CASSPGVRYEQYF.

The chain uses TRBV5-6 and TRBJ2-2; D call uncertain. Germline CDR1 is SGHDT and CDR2 is YYEEEE. Trimming took 5 bases from V and 3 from J, leaving 14 bases between them. The CDR3 has 15 residues. The CDR3 DNA sequence: TGTGCCAGCAGGCTCGGGTTATGGGACACCGGGGAGCTGTTTTTT. Translating it yields CASRLGLWDTGELFF.

The chain is built from TRBV10-2 and TRBJ2-1; D is possibly TRBD1 (5 bases). Germline values: CDR1 WSHSY, CDR2 SAAADI. The CDR3 covers 13 residues. V lost 4 bases to trimming and J lost 6 bases, with 10 bases between them. In DNA, the CDR3 is TGCGCCAGCAGTGGTAGGGGAATCAATGAGCAGTTCTTC. This encodes CASSGRGINEQFF.

V and J are TRBV19 and TRBJ1-1; the D is unclear. This CDR3 has 12 amino acids. V lost 4 bases to trimming and J lost 6 bases, with 9 bases between them. The germline V gene encodes CDR1 LNHDA and CDR2 SQIVND (reference sequence). In DNA, the CDR3 is TGTGCCAGTAGTACGGGTCGGCCTGAAGCTTTCTTT. It yields the protein CASSTGRPEAFF.

This rearrangement joins TRBV21-1 to TRBJ2-1; the table's D gene call, TRBD2, was not cross checked with the DNA. TRBV21-1 is recorded as a pseudogene. This CDR3 spans 15 amino acids. The CDR3 DNA follows: TGTGCCAGCAGCATGGAGGCTAGCGGTTACAATGAGCAGTTCTTC. Translating it yields CASSMEASGYNEQFF.

The chain has TRBV27 and TRBJ2-1; the match to TRBD1 covers 9 bases. The ends lost 8 bases at V and 0 bases at J; junction bases unmatched: 5. Germline loops: CDR1 MNHEY, CDR2 SMNVEV (reference sequence). The CDR3 is 15 amino acids. CDR3 protein: CASCLTGGSYNEQFF. The CDR3, as DNA: TGTGCCAGCTGCCTGACAGGGGGCTCCTACAATGAGCAGTTCTTC.

The V call is TRBV27, the J call TRBJ1-5; TRBD1 is a possible D gene (5 bases). Germline lookup yields CDR1 MNHEY and CDR2 SMNVEV (reference sequence). V lost 2 bases and J lost 0, with 8 bases in between. This CDR3 spans 15 amino acids. The CDR3 coding sequence is TGTGCCAGCAGTTTAGGACAAAATAGCAATCAGCCCCAGCATTTT. This translates into CASSLGQNSNQPQHF.

The chain is built from TRBV27 and TRBJ1-2; 8 bases fit TRBD1. CDR3 length: 16 amino acids. Germline loops: CDR1 MNHEY, CDR2 SMNVEV (reference sequence). V was clipped by 4 bases and J by 0 bases; unmatched bases: 7. The CDR3 reads CASSSLDREANYGYTF. CDR3 DNA: TGTGCCAGCAGTTCTCTGGACAGGGAGGCTAACTATGGCTACACCTTC.

The chain couples TRBV6-5 to TRBJ1-5; D remains unclear. This CDR3 is 14 amino acids long. The V gene lost 5 bases and the J gene lost 0 bases, with 8 bases spanning the gap. Per the germline V gene, CDR1 is MNHEY and CDR2 is SVGAGI. DNA for the CDR3: TGTGCCAGCAGTGCAGGTTATAGCAATCAGCCCCAGCATTTT. It is translated as CASSAGYSNQPQHF.

The rearrangement joins TRBV30 to TRBJ2-7; tentatively, D is TRBD1 or TRBD2 (5 bases each). The germline V gene has CDR1 GTSNPN and CDR2 SVGIG (reference sequence). The CDR3 length is 11 residues. Trimming shortened V by 2 bases and J by 5 bases, and 7 bases separated the two germline ends. The CDR3, as DNA: TGTGCCTGGAGTTGGGGGAACGAGCAGTACTTC. It is translated as CAWSWGNEQYF.

This chain uses TRBV11-2 with TRBJ2-2, with TRBD1 matching 9 bases. Germline CDR1 and CDR2: SGHAT and FQNNGV. The CDR3 spans 16 residues. Trimming cost V 4 bases and J 6 bases; bases outside gene matches: 9. This CDR3 reads CASSSGGTGFAGELFF. CDR3 bases: TGTGCCAGCAGCTCGGGCGGGACAGGGTTCGCCGGGGAGCTGTTTTTT. Combining the CDR3 with reference TRBV11-2 and TRBJ2-2 gives the whole variable domain EAGVAQSPRYKIIEKRQSVAFWCNPISGHATLYWYQQILGQGPKLLIQFQNNGVVDDSQLPKDRFSAERLKGVDSTLKIQPAKLEDSAVYLCASSSGGTGFAGELFFGEGSRLTVL.

V is TRBV9 and J is TRBJ2-7; D is unresolved. This CDR3 comprises 15 residues. The germline CDR1 and CDR2 sequences are SGDLS and YYNGEE. The V gene lost 3 bases and the J gene lost 1 base, with 14 bases spanning the gap. CDR3 DNA sequence: TGTGCCAGCAGCGCTACGGCGTTAGAATCCTACGAGCAGTACTTC. Its translation is CASSATALESYEQYF.

The J gene is TRBJ2-7, the V gene TRBV7-2; D unresolved. This CDR3 region has 13 residues. Trimming left V 4 bases short and J 3 bases short, with 10 bases between. From germline, CDR1 is SGHTA and CDR2 FQGNSA. CDR3 protein: CASSSRWDYEQYF. The CDR3 nucleotides are TGTGCCAGCAGCTCTCGGTGGGACTACGAGCAGTACTTC.

The chain is built from TRBV19 and TRBJ2-1; D perhaps matches TRBD1 (5 bases). V was cut by 6 bases and J by 3 bases, with 15 bases left in between. CDR1 and CDR2 (germline): LNHDA, SQIVND (reference sequence). This CDR3 region has 15 residues. CDR3: CASRPDSSLYNEQFF. CDR3 DNA: TGTGCCAGTAGACCCGACAGTTCACTCTACAATGAGCAGTTCTTC.

V gene TRBV5-6 combines with J gene TRBJ2-1; D is undetermined. This CDR3 has 13 amino acids. CDR1 SGHDT and CDR2 YYEEEE come from the germline V gene. V lost 4 bases and J 5 bases, leaving 10 bases between the germline ends. In DNA form, the CDR3 reads TGTGCCAGCAGCCGAGACCTTGACAATGAGCAGTTCTTC. It translates to CASSRDLDNEQFF.

The chain has TRBV28 and TRBJ2-3; D may correspond to TRBD1 or TRBD2 (5 bases each). Germline values: CDR1 MDHEN, CDR2 SYDVKM. The CDR3 spans 14 residues. V shed 2 bases and J shed 4 bases, with 10 bases lying between them. As DNA, the CDR3 is TGTGCCAGCAGTTTACCCTGGGACCCAGATACGCAGTATTTT. Protein sequence: CASSLPWDPDTQYF. Drawing the rest from reference TRBV28 and TRBJ2-3, the complete variable domain is DVKVTQSSRYLVKRTGEKVFLECVQDMDHENMFWYRQDPGLGLRLIYFSYDVKMKEKGDIPEGYSVSREKKERFSLILESASTNQTSMYLCASSLPWDPDTQYFGPGTRLTVL.

This chain connects TRBV6-1 to TRBJ2-7; D is unresolved. CDR1 is MNHNS and CDR2 is SASEGT in the germline V gene. Deletions cut 3 bases from V and 3 bases from J, with 12 bases between. The CDR3 spans 14 residues. The CDR3 region has the DNA TGTGCCAGCAGTGACCGAGGTTTGGGCTACGAGCAGTACTTC. It is translated as CASSDRGLGYEQYF.

The V gene is TRBV19, the J gene TRBJ2-3; perhaps TRBD2 as D (6 bases). Germline CDR1 reads LNHDA; CDR2 reads SQIVND (reference sequence). Trimming left V 5 bases short and J 3 bases short, with 15 bases between. The CDR3 is made up of 15 amino acids. The CDR3 DNA reads as TGTGCCAGTAGTTCCACGGGACTTGGGACAGATACGCAGTATTTT. It translates to CASSSTGLGTDTQYF.

The V and J genes are TRBV10-2 and TRBJ2-5, with 7 bases aligning to TRBD2. Per germline, CDR1 WSHSY and CDR2 SAAADI. The ends lost 5 bases at V and 4 bases at J; junction bases unmatched: 19. This CDR3 is built from 18 residues. CDR3 nucleotides: TGCGCCAGCAGTCCTCTAATTTCAGGGAGGGCGACCAGAGAGACCCAGTACTTC. Protein product: CASSPLISGRATRETQYF.

The genes are TRBV19 and TRBJ2-7, with 8 bases identical to TRBD1. The CDR3 contains 14 residues. Per germline, CDR1 LNHDA and CDR2 SQIVND (reference sequence). Trimming at V came to 9 bases and at J to 0 bases, leaving 7 bases not matched to a gene. CDR3 nucleotides: TGTGCCAGCCACCCGACAGGGGACTCCTACGAGCAGTACTTC. Translation: CASHPTGDSYEQYF.

The chain has TRBV5-1 and TRBJ2-3; D ambiguous. Trimming cost V 4 bases and J 2 bases, with 14 bases left between them. The CDR3 is made up of 15 amino acids. Germline values: CDR1 SGHRS, CDR2 YFSETQ. In DNA form, the CDR3 reads TGCGCCAGCAGCGAGAGCCGCGCCCCCACAGATACGCAGTATTTT. It encodes CASSESRAPTDTQYF.

This chain connects TRBV14 to TRBJ2-6, with D uncertain. Germline values: CDR1 SGHDN, CDR2 FVKESK. The CDR3 is made up of 16 amino acids. V was trimmed by 0 bases and J by 1 base, leaving 7 bases between them. In DNA form, the CDR3 reads TGTGCCAGCAGCCAAGATGTTCCGTCTGGGGCCAACGTCCTGACTTTC. This codes for CASSQDVPSGANVLTF.

V and J are TRBV29-1 and TRBJ1-3; the D is unclear. CDR3 size: 17 residues. Germline V gene sequence: CDR1 SQVTM, CDR2 ANQGSEA. Trimming took off 6 bases at V and 9 bases at J, with 30 bases between the two ends. CDR3 in amino acids: CSVPGVDGDGAMGTIYF. CDR3 nucleotide sequence: TGCAGCGTCCCTGGGGTGGACGGGGATGGTGCTATGGGCACCATATATTTT.